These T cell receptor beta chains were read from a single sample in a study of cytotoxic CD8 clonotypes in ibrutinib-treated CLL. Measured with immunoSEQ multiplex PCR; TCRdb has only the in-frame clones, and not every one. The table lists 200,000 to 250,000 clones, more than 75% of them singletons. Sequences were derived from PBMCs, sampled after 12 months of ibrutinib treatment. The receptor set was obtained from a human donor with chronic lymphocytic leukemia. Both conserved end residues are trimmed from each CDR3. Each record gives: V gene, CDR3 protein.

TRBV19	ASSIAGIGIRLNTEAF
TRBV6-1	ASTYYGEGYT
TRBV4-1	ASSQVIGNTEAF
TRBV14	ASSQEYTRPTPAKYEKLF
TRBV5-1	ASSLWGLAGHEQY
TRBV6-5	ASSYGGQVYEQY
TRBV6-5	ASTTGATYNEQF
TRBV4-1	ASSQVATGETQY
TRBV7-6	ASSLGPASGGYEQY
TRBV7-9	ASSLEGQYGYT
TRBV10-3	AISVRGDPNYGYT
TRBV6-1	ASIRGWRETQY
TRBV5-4	ASSLRGSYGYT
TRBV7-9	ASVGPSNTGELF
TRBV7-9	ASSFLLGEAF
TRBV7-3	ASSPRQGRVNEQF
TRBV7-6	ASSKAAGGGETQY
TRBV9	ASSVAGGEHTEAF
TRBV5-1	ASSGGNTEAF
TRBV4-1	ATRENQGSPYEQY
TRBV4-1	ASSQGGSGRGPKAEQY
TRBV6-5	ASSYSPQAGNTIY
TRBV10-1	ASSEGGLARSQETQY
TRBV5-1	ASSSELWGTEAF
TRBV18	ASSPGNPYEQY
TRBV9	ASSELRGGLGTYYGYT
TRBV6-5	ASSQTATVNTEAF
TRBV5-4	ASSPGLEYEQY
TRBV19	ASSRTSGKYEQY
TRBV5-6	ASSRFSGRAADTQY
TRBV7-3	ASSLGLANTGELF
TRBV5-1	ASSWGVAGANVLT
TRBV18	ASSPGGQLISDTQY
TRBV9	ASSPPRVGDQPQH
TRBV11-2	ASSLDLGGNTDTQY
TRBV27	ASSFGLADYEQY
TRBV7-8	ASSLGATNEKLF
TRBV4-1	ASSSNLMGGGGTEAF
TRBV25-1	ASSESGRGSGEQY
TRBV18	ASSPGQATEAF
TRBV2	ASRPRGGETEAF
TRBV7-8	ASSLPVSGRLDEQF
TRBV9	ASSSSYRGEDGYT
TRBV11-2	ASSWGVAGELF
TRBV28	ASSLYSGVSYEQY